One and the same sample provided the 26 T cell receptor beta chains below, sequenced in a study of T-cell reconstitution after alpha-beta-depleted transplantation in children. TCRbeta library construction was performed incorporating unique molecular identifiers. TCRdb analysed the PCR reads with MiXCR anew, one entry per CDR3 protein. The table has 700,000 or so distinct CDR3 sequences, around 14% seen once. The starting material was PBMCs, obtained before TCRalphabeta/CD19-depleted stem cell transplant. These TCRs come from a girl aged 2 to 10 with congenital amegakaryocytic thrombocytopenia, due to receive a stem cell transplant.

A remark on this clonotype: At one of its ends the junction is not consistent with the germline gene, which may arise from a read error. This chain links TRBV5-1 with TRBJ2-1; 8 nucleotides align to TRBD2. This CDR3 has 17 residues. Germline V gives CDR1 SGHRS, CDR2 YFSETQ. CDR3 DNA sequence: TGCGCCAGCGGCTTGTATAACCTAGCGGGCTCCTACAATGAGCAGTTCTTC. Its translation is CASGLYNLAGSYNEQFF.

In its sample, this clonotype was seen a few times. The V and J genes are TRBV5-1 and TRBJ2-1; D possibly corresponds to TRBD2 (6 bases). Per germline, CDR1 SGHRS and CDR2 YFSETQ. The CDR3 covers 15 residues. The V and J ends lost 0 bases and 6 bases respectively, with 13 bases between them. This CDR3 reads CASSLAARRGNEQFF. Written as DNA, the CDR3 is TGCGCCAGCAGCTTGGCGGCCCGGCGGGGCAATGAGCAGTTCTTC.

This clonotype has just a few counts. The gene calls are TRBV7-9 and TRBJ2-5; maybe TRBD1 (6 bases). This CDR3 has 15 residues. The ends were cut back, 3 bases at V and 3 bases at J, with 14 bases in the middle. CDR1 SEHNR and CDR2 FQNEAQ come from the germline V gene (reference sequence). The CDR3 DNA sequence: TGTGCCAGCAGCTTTCTAACCGGGACAAAAGAGACCCAGTACTTC. Its protein product is CASSFLTGTKETQYF.

This clonotype showed up many times. V usage is TRBV5-1 and J usage is TRBJ2-3; D gene uncertain. V gave up 3 bases and J gave up 6 bases, with 8 bases separating them. Per germline, CDR1 SGHRS and CDR2 YFSETQ. CDR3 length: 12 amino acids. The CDR3 loop reads CASSSSQDTQYF. DNA for the CDR3: TGCGCCAGCAGCTCTTCTCAGGATACGCAGTATTTT.

This clonotype turned up a few times. This rearrangement joins TRBV12-3 or TRBV12-4 to TRBJ1-5; D ambiguous. This CDR3 region has 15 residues. The V end was cut by 3 bases, the J end by 2 bases, with 11 bases between. CDR3 loop: CASSLTAYGNQPQHF. The DNA for the CDR3 is TGTGCCAGCAGTTTGACGGCTTATGGCAATCAGCCCCAGCATTTT.

At least ten counts were recorded for this clonotype. This chain connects TRBV7-9 to TRBJ2-2, with no clear D. V was cut by 2 bases and J by 5 bases, with 9 bases left in between. The CDR3 runs to 14 residues. CDR1 is SEHNR and CDR2 is FQNEAQ in the germline V gene (reference sequence). The CDR3 sequence: CASSLLLVTGELFF. CDR3 nucleotide sequence: TGTGCCAGCAGCTTACTCCTAGTGACCGGGGAGCTGTTTTTT. Filled out from reference TRBV7-9 and TRBJ2-2, the complete variable domain reads DTGVSQNPRHKITKRGQNVTFRCDPISEHNRLYWYRQTLGQGPEFLTYFQNEAQLEKSRLLSDRFSAERPKGSFSTLEIQRTEQGDSAMYLCASSLLLVTGELFFGEGSRLTVL.

With respect to this clonotype: This could be a read error, since a much larger clone is one nucleotide away. The conserved phenylalanine or tryptophan normally closing the CDR3 is absent here, so this likely arose from a read error. V and J are TRBV15 and TRBJ1-1; D is unclear. The V gene's germline CDR1 is LNHNV and CDR2 YYDKDF (reference sequence). The ends were cut back, 0 bases at V and 7 bases at J, with 6 bases in the middle. The CDR3 consists of 12 residues. CDR3 in DNA: TGTGCCACCAGCAGAGAACTGGGTGAAGCTTTCTCT. This codes for CATSRELGEAFS.

This clonotype was found a few times. This chain uses TRBV29-1 with TRBJ1-2, with 8 bases fitting TRBD1. The CDR3 contains 13 residues. The germline CDR1 and CDR2 sequences are SQVTM and ANQGSEA. V shed 4 bases, J shed 5 bases, and the junction held 6 bases outside the gene matches. Here the CDR3 reads CSVVPGGEYGYTF. The CDR3 DNA reads as TGCAGCGTTGTGCCAGGGGGCGAGTATGGCTACACCTTC.

This clonotype was detected many times. The chain carries TRBV20-1 and TRBJ2-7, with TRBD2 identical over 7 bases. Germline V gene data show CDR1 as DFQATT and CDR2 as SNEGSKA (reference sequence). This CDR3 spans 18 amino acids. V lost 0 bases to trimming and J lost 2 bases; unmatched junction nucleotides: 16. For the CDR3, the DNA is TGCAGTGCTAGAGATTCCGGCGGGGTTGGCGGGAGTCCCTACGAGCAGTACTTC. This translates into CSARDSGGVGGSPYEQYF.

The rearrangement joins TRBV15 to TRBJ1-2; tentative D call: TRBD1 (6 bases). The germline gives CDR1 LNHNV, CDR2 YYDKDF (reference sequence). This CDR3 region has 17 residues. V lost 0 bases and J lost 6, with 20 bases in between. CDR3 coding DNA: TGTGCCACCAGCAGAGACTTAGGCGCGTCAGGGGTTGATGGCTACACCTTC. This gives the protein CATSRDLGASGVDGYTF.

This clonotype was seen more than once but under ten times. The V call is TRBV20-1, the J call TRBJ2-2; 9 positions match TRBD2. J gave up 6 bases and V 2 bases, and 10 bases lay outside the gene matches. Germline CDR1 is DFQATT and CDR2 is SNEGSKA (reference sequence). The CDR3 has 16 residues. DNA for the CDR3: TGCAGTGCTAGAAGGGAGACGGCGGGAGGGTCCGGGGAGCTGTTTTTT. Translating gives CSARRETAGGSGELFF.

This clonotype was observed at least ten times. This chain connects TRBV5-1 to TRBJ2-7, with D perhaps matching TRBD1 (6 bases). The CDR3 sequence is 16 residues long. V was clipped by 3 bases and J by 0 bases, with 16 bases between them. Germline CDR1 is SGHRS and CDR2 is YFSETQ. The CDR3 DNA reads as TGCGCCAGCAGCTCCAAGACCGGGACATACTCCTACGAGCAGTACTTC. The encoded protein is CASSSKTGTYSYEQYF.

The V and J genes are TRBV20-1 and TRBJ2-3; D perhaps matches TRBD2 (5 bases). Germline-derived CDR1 and CDR2 are DFQATT and SNEGSKA (reference sequence). Trimming cost V 0 bases and J 3 bases, with 10 bases left between them. CDR3 length: 14 residues. CDR3 amino acids: CSARDGIGTDTQYF. The CDR3 nucleotides are TGCAGTGCTAGAGACGGGATCGGGACAGATACGCAGTATTTT.

This chain joins TRBV5-1 and TRBJ2-7; D unresolved. The V end was cut by 0 bases, the J end by 1 base, with 8 bases between. The CDR3 is 14 amino acids. CDR1 and CDR2 from the germline V gene are SGHRS and YFSETQ. The CDR3 is CASSLADPSYEQYF. The CDR3 DNA sequence: TGCGCCAGCAGCTTGGCAGATCCATCCTACGAGCAGTACTTC.

Of note for this clonotype: Just one base apart from a much larger clone, this may be a read error. The chain employs TRBV27 and TRBJ1-2; no firm D call. This CDR3 is 16 amino acids long. Germline V gene data show CDR1 as MNHEY and CDR2 as SMNVEV (reference sequence). DNA of the CDR3: TGTGCCAGCAGTTTATGGCCGGGCCTAGATTACTATGGCGACACCTTC. Its protein product is CASSLWPGLDYYGDTF.

Ten or more counts support this clonotype. The chain uses TRBV6-1 and TRBJ2-4; weak D call: TRBD1 (6 bases). The germline V gene has CDR1 MNHNS and CDR2 SASEGT. There are 17 residues in the CDR3. V dropped 6 bases and J dropped 0 bases, with 18 bases sitting between them. CDR3 loop: CASRGNGQILAKNIQYF. The DNA for the CDR3 is TGTGCCAGCAGGGGAAACGGACAGATACTAGCCAAAAACATTCAGTACTTC.

This clonotype was detected only a few times. The chain has TRBV15 and TRBJ1-2, with D unclear. Trimming removed 1 base at V and 0 bases at J, with 12 bases between. Germline values: CDR1 LNHNV, CDR2 YYDKDF (reference sequence). This CDR3 contains 16 residues. The CDR3 DNA follows: TGTGCCACCAGCAGAGGGGGTACGGGCCCTAACTATGGCTACACCTTC. The encoded protein is CATSRGGTGPNYGYTF.

There are many counts of this clonotype. J is TRBJ1-1 and V is TRBV20-1; D remains unclear. Per the germline V gene, CDR1 is DFQATT and CDR2 is SNEGSKA (reference sequence). Trimming shortened V by 4 bases and J by 4 bases, and 7 bases separated the two germline ends. This CDR3 is 11 amino acids long. The CDR3 spells CSAMRTTEAFF. For the CDR3, the DNA is TGCAGTGCTATGCGGACCACTGAAGCTTTCTTT.

This rearrangement joins TRBV5-1 to TRBJ2-1; D is possibly TRBD2 (6 bases). Trimming removed 4 bases from V and 0 bases from J, with 11 bases in between. Germline V gene sequence: CDR1 SGHRS, CDR2 YFSETQ. There are 15 residues in the CDR3. CDR3 region: CASSEDGSSYNEQFF. The CDR3 DNA sequence: TGCGCCAGCAGCGAAGACGGGAGCTCCTACAATGAGCAGTTCTTC.

This clonotype was detected only a few times. V and J are TRBV20-1 and TRBJ2-1; possibly TRBD2 for D (6 bases). CDR3 length equals 15 residues. The V gene's germline CDR1 is DFQATT and CDR2 SNEGSKA (reference sequence). V lost 6 bases, J lost 2 bases, and 17 bases lay in between. The CDR3 region has the DNA TGCAGTGCAAAGAGGTGGGGACTGGCCTACAATGAGCAGTTCTTC. Translating gives CSAKRWGLAYNEQFF.

This clonotype was seen only a few times. The genes are TRBV6-5 and TRBJ2-1, with D unresolved. The CDR3 consists of 16 residues. V was shortened by 0 bases and J by 2 bases, with 11 bases between the two germline ends. Germline V gene lookup returns CDR1 MNHEY and CDR2 SVGAGI. The chain's CDR3 is CASSYSSELTYNEQFF. The CDR3 region has the DNA TGTGCCAGCAGTTACTCCAGCGAATTGACCTACAATGAGCAGTTCTTC.

This clonotype turned up a few times. CDR3 nucleotides: TGCAGTGCTAGACGCTGGAATCAGCCCCAGCATTTT. The encoded protein is CSARRWNQPQHF. This chain uses TRBV20-1 with TRBJ1-5; D is unresolved. The V and J ends lost 2 bases and 4 bases respectively, with 6 bases between them. The germline V gene encodes CDR1 DFQATT and CDR2 SNEGSKA (reference sequence). The CDR3 runs to 12 residues.

This clonotype was detected many times. The chain recombines TRBV5-1 with TRBJ2-2; D not resolved. The length of the CDR3 is 17 residues. Germline V lookup: CDR1 SGHRS, CDR2 YFSETQ. V was trimmed by 0 bases and J by 6 bases, leaving 18 bases between them. The CDR3: CASSLAKVKGLAGELFF. The CDR3 DNA reads as TGCGCCAGCAGCTTGGCGAAGGTTAAGGGTTTAGCCGGGGAGCTGTTTTTT.

At least ten counts were recorded for this clonotype. The chain couples TRBV2 to TRBJ2-1; perhaps TRBD1 as D (6 bases). CDR1 is SNHLY and CDR2 is FYNNEI in the germline V gene. Trimming shortened V by 0 bases and J by 6 bases, and 12 bases separated the two germline ends. The CDR3 consists of 15 residues. This CDR3 is CASSEAGHLGNEQFF. CDR3 nucleotide sequence: TGTGCCAGCAGTGAAGCGGGACATCTTGGCAATGAGCAGTTCTTC.

This clonotype was detected many times. This chain connects TRBV5-1 to TRBJ2-1; D gene unclear. Germline CDR1 is SGHRS and CDR2 is YFSETQ. There are 14 residues in the CDR3. V was cut by 5 bases and J by 7 bases, with 16 bases left in between. The CDR3 DNA is TGCGCCAGCAGTTCCCTTGCTAGTAAGAATGAGCAGTTCTTC. It is translated as CASSSLASKNEQFF.

This clonotype showed up many times. The gene calls are TRBV20-1 and TRBJ2-2; D unresolved. The CDR3 loop spans 13 amino acids. The germline V gene encodes CDR1 DFQATT and CDR2 SNEGSKA (reference sequence). V was shortened by 5 bases and J by 2 bases, with 9 bases between the two germline ends. CDR3 bases: TGCAGTGCTCCCGTCCTCAACACCGGGGAGCTGTTTTTT. It specifies CSAPVLNTGELFF.